The 8 T cell receptor beta chains given below trace back to one sample, sequenced in a study of early T cells in non-severe SARS-CoV-2 infection (dated by TCRdb to about 2021). Preparation of the library involved 5' RACE. Sequencer: NextSeq 500. TCRdb reprocessed the public reads (quality trimming at Q25 with fastp, clone calling with MiXCR) and kept in-frame beta chains. Rows are unified per CDR3 protein, each entry keeping the most common DNA and genes. Counted in this sample were around 60,000 distinct CDR3 sequences; 12% of them appeared once. Jointly, the top ten make up roughly 4.6% of the sample. Sequencing was done on a sample of whole blood. The receptors were sampled from an adult who was a healthcare worker with PCR-confirmed SARS-CoV-2 infection or an uninfected control (not recorded which).

This clonotype came up a few times. V and J are TRBV11-2 and TRBJ2-6; no clear D gene. The CDR3 has 13 residues. Germline loops: CDR1 SGHAT, CDR2 FQNNGV. The CDR3 nucleotides read TGTGCTGTGGTGGGCCCCTGGGCCAACGTCCTGACTTTC. Its protein product is CAVVGPWANVLTF.

This clonotype came up a few times. V and J are TRBV6-5 and TRBJ1-5; 7 bases map to TRBD1. In germline, CDR1 is MNHEY, CDR2 SVGAGI. J lost 3 bases, V lost 2 bases, and 7 bases had no gene match. This CDR3 region has 16 residues. As DNA, the CDR3 is TGTGCCAGCAGTTACCCTCGGGACAGCTACAATCAGCCCCAGCATTTT. Amino acid sequence: CASSYPRDSYNQPQHF.

This clonotype was observed many times. The CDR3 sequence is CASSEKDGTPQHF. In DNA form, the CDR3 reads TGTGCCAGCAGTGAAAAGGACGGAACGCCCCAGCATTTT. The genes are TRBV6-4 and TRBJ1-5; unclear D gene. Germline CDR1 and CDR2: MRHNA and SNTAGT. V was cut by 3 bases and J by 9 bases, with 12 bases left in between. This CDR3 is 13 amino acids long.

The DNA of the CDR3 is TGTGCCAGCAGTTTAGCGGGAGTGTCCGGGGAGCTGTTTTTT. Its protein is CASSLAGVSGELFF. This chain links TRBV27 with TRBJ2-2; 7 bases are a match to TRBD2. The V gene end was trimmed by 2 bases and the J gene end by 6 bases; junction bases not matched to a gene: 3. The CDR3 spans 14 residues. Germline CDR1 MNHEY, CDR2 SMNVEV (reference sequence).

This clonotype was seen ten or more times. The gene calls are TRBV10-1 and TRBJ2-1; D may correspond to TRBD1 or TRBD2 (5 bases each). The germline CDR1 and CDR2 sequences are WNHNN and SYGVQD (reference sequence). The CDR3 spans 13 residues. V was trimmed by 0 bases and J by 11 bases, leaving 11 bases between them. The CDR3 reads CASSESRGIKQFF. In nucleotides, the CDR3 is TGCGCCAGCAGTGAGTCGAGGGGAATAAAGCAGTTCTTC.

There are many counts of this clonotype. The chain couples TRBV4-3 to TRBJ2-2; the match to TRBD1 covers 7 bases. Germline trimming cut 5 bases from V and 0 bases from J; bases unmatched to any gene: 9. From germline, CDR1 is LGHNA and CDR2 YSLEER. The CDR3 consists of 17 residues. The CDR3 spells CASSLYTGATNTGELFF. The CDR3, as DNA: TGCGCCAGCAGCTTGTATACAGGGGCGACGAACACCGGGGAGCTGTTTTTT.

This clonotype was counted a few times. The V gene is TRBV5-6, the J gene TRBJ1-3; D not certain. CDR1 is SGHDT, CDR2 YYEEEE, per germline. The CDR3 spans 14 residues. V was shortened by 1 base and J by 2 bases, with 7 bases between the two germline ends. The CDR3 region is CASSLYPAGNTIYF. In DNA form, the CDR3 reads TGTGCCAGCAGCTTGTACCCGGCTGGAAACACCATATATTTT.

The chain links TRBV28 to TRBJ2-1; D remains unclear. The ends were cut back, 7 bases at V and 8 bases at J, with 18 bases in the middle. Germline V gene data show CDR1 as MDHEN and CDR2 as SYDVKM. The CDR3 is made up of 14 amino acids. The CDR3 reads CASIRRTGADEQFF. CDR3 DNA sequence: TGTGCCAGCATTCGAAGGACCGGTGCCGATGAGCAGTTCTTC.